This T cell receptor (beta chain) was obtained from a study of identical twins. General study points: Insertion counts were lower in abundant cord blood beta clonotypes, a trend that memory repertoires did not show. Zero-insertion analyses might be partly confounded by invariant T cells like MAIT and iNKT.

Template switching created a universal primer site, and the cDNA included unique molecular identifiers. TCRdb reanalysed the 5' RACE reads using MiXCR and keeps one entry per CDR3 protein. Counted here are some 690,000 distinct CDR3 sequences, approximately 22% occurring once; the ten biggest clones make up around 4.4%. The CDR3 covers 8 residues. Per germline, CDR1 DFQATT and CDR2 SNEGSKA (reference sequence). Trimming took off 4 bases at V and 11 bases at J, with 5 bases between the two ends. Concerning this clonotype: What it binds is unknown.

The sample was also reused in another study, on T cells expressing NK-cell markers. That investigation notes: Over 5 donors carried dominant NKG2C+ clonotypes that made up about 1.0-7.0% of their CD8+ T cells.

This TCR derives from a woman younger than 35 in good health. Material for sequencing was PBMCs. J is TRBJ1-1 and V is TRBV20-1; D unresolved. The CDR3 reads CSANGAFF. CDR3 nucleotides: TGCAGTGCTAATGGGGCTTTCTTT.